The next 23 T cell receptor beta chains were all read from a single sample in a study of cytomegalovirus exposure and HLA in healthy donors. The PCR contained 60 Vbeta and 13 Jbeta primers. Generated by immunoSEQ multiplex PCR, the TCRdb table keeps only in-frame clones and is missing some. This sample carries approximately 100,000 clones, around 64% of them seen once, and the ten largest clones take about 2.3%. Sample: PBMCs. The receptors come from a human donor in good health.

The rearrangement joins TRBV19 to TRBJ2-5; D is unclear. This CDR3 is built from 13 residues. The V gene lost 3 bases and the J gene lost 9 bases, with 14 bases spanning the gap. Germline V gene lookup returns CDR1 LNHDA and CDR2 SQIVND (reference sequence). The DNA of the CDR3 is TGTGCCAGTAGTATGTACGGAGCTATGGCCCAGTACTTC. This translates into CASSMYGAMAQYF. The full variable domain, with the rest looked up from reference TRBV19 and TRBJ2-5, is DGGITQSPKYLFRKEGQNVTLSCEQNLNHDAMYWYRQDPGQGLRLIYYSQIVNDFQKGDIAEGYSVSREKKESFPLTVTSAQKNPTAFYLCASSMYGAMAQYFGPGTRLLVL.

This rearrangement joins TRBV5-1 to TRBJ1-1; a possible D gene is TRBD1 (5 bases). Germline-derived CDR1 and CDR2 are SGHRS and YFSETQ. This CDR3 region has 14 residues. V lost 4 bases and J 0 bases, leaving 10 bases between the germline ends. In DNA form, the CDR3 reads TGCGCCAGCAGCAGGGGTCCCGTGAACACTGAAGCTTTCTTT. Translation: CASSRGPVNTEAFF.

The chain links TRBV10-2 to TRBJ1-4, with D perhaps TRBD1 (6 bases). With 4 bases removed from V and 0 bases from J, the gap between germline ends came to 12 bases. The CDR3 covers 16 residues. CDR1 WSHSY and CDR2 SAAADI come from the germline V gene. CDR3 region: CASSVTGFTTNEKLFF. The CDR3 nucleotides read TGCGCCAGCAGTGTTACAGGGTTTACAACTAATGAAAAACTGTTTTTT.

This chain uses TRBV28 with TRBJ1-5; no definite D call. Germline V lookup: CDR1 MDHEN, CDR2 SYDVKM. The length of the CDR3 is 16 residues. V lost 2 bases to trimming and J lost 2 bases, with 13 bases between them. The chain's CDR3 is CASSLPAGPGNQPQHF. CDR3 DNA sequence: TGTGCCAGCAGTTTACCGGCGGGCCCCGGCAATCAGCCCCAGCATTTT.

This clone was observed a handful of times. The J gene is TRBJ1-2, the V gene TRBV4-1; 8 positions match TRBD1. The CDR3 sequence is 15 residues long. Germline CDR1 and CDR2: MGHRA and YSYEKL. With V trimmed by 4 bases and J by 8 bases, 12 bases remained unmatched. The CDR3 spells CASSPNYLTGEGYTF. The CDR3 nucleotides are TGCGCCAGCAGCCCTAATTACTTGACAGGGGAGGGCTACACCTTC.

The chain links TRBV7-2 to TRBJ1-2; 11 bases fit TRBD1. This CDR3 is 15 amino acids long. With 5 bases clipped from V and 9 bases from J, the junction kept 11 bases outside the gene matches. From germline, CDR1 is SGHTA and CDR2 FQGNSA. DNA for the CDR3: TGTGCCAGCAGCCCCACAGGACAGGGGGCTATTAGCTACACCTTC. As protein: CASSPTGQGAISYTF.

V gene TRBV5-4 combines with J gene TRBJ2-6; 9 bases match TRBD1. Per the germline V gene, CDR1 is SGHNT and CDR2 is YYREEE (reference sequence). This CDR3 is built from 15 residues. The ends lost 4 bases at V and 2 bases at J; junction bases unmatched: 1. The CDR3 is CASSRDRAGANVLTF. The CDR3 DNA sequence: TGTGCCAGCAGCAGGGACAGGGCTGGGGCCAACGTCCTGACTTTC.

The chain has TRBV6-5 and TRBJ2-5; the match to TRBD1 covers 9 bases. The V gene's germline CDR1 is MNHEY and CDR2 SVGAGI. J gave up 10 bases and V 2 bases, and 5 bases lay outside the gene matches. The CDR3 has 13 residues. The CDR3 DNA sequence: TGTGCCAGCAGTTACCGGACAGGGGCCCTCCAGTACTTC. Protein sequence: CASSYRTGALQYF.

This clone was recorded a few times. The rearrangement uses TRBV2 and TRBJ2-1; 8 bases agree with TRBD2. V gave up 4 bases and J gave up 0 bases; unmatched junction bases: 5. The CDR3 is 16 amino acids. Germline V gene sequence: CDR1 SNHLY, CDR2 FYNNEI. CDR3 loop: CASSATGLASYNEQFF. The CDR3 DNA reads TGTGCCAGCAGTGCGACTGGACTAGCCTCCTACAATGAGCAGTTCTTC.

The V gene is TRBV10-3, the J gene TRBJ2-7, with 9 nucleotides matching TRBD2. CDR3 length equals 16 residues. V lost 2 bases and J lost 6; bases outside the gene matches: 11. Germline CDR1 is ENHRY and CDR2 is SYGVKD. CDR3 amino acids: CAISEGGERGVIEQYF. CDR3 DNA: TGTGCCATCAGTGAGGGGGGGGAGCGGGGGGTTATCGAGCAGTACTTC.

V gene TRBV7-2 combines with J gene TRBJ2-3; perhaps TRBD2 as D (5 bases). The V and J ends lost 1 base and 1 base respectively, with 12 bases between them. There are 16 residues in the CDR3. Germline loops: CDR1 SGHTA, CDR2 FQGNSA. The CDR3 protein is CASSLGAGLRTDTQYF. CDR3 in DNA: TGTGCCAGCAGCTTAGGTGCCGGACTTCGCACAGATACGCAGTATTTT.

The chain joins TRBV7-8 to TRBJ1-2; TRBD1 matches 8 bases. Germline values: CDR1 SGHVS, CDR2 FQNEAQ. This CDR3 is 17 amino acids long. J gave up 1 base and V 5 bases, and 12 bases lay outside the gene matches. The DNA of the CDR3 is TGTGCCAGCAGCCTACGGACAGGGCCAACTTTTAACTATGGCTACACCTTC. Its translation is CASSLRTGPTFNYGYTF.

J is TRBJ2-7 and V is TRBV6-5, with 11 bases lining up with TRBD2. The CDR3 contains 16 residues. V was clipped by 2 bases and J by 6 bases; unmatched bases: 9. The germline CDR1 and CDR2 sequences are MNHEY and SVGAGI. The CDR3 DNA is TGTGCCAGCAGTTACCAGCCTAGCGGGGGGCCTCGCGAGCAGTACTTC. Encoded protein: CASSYQPSGGPREQYF.

This clone turned up a few times. This CDR3 reads CASSFGRAYEQYF. CDR3 bases: TGTGCCAGCAGCTTCGGCAGGGCCTACGAGCAGTACTTC. This chain uses TRBV5-6 with TRBJ2-7, with a weak D call TRBD1 (5 bases). V was trimmed by 2 bases and J by 2 bases, leaving 8 bases between them. Looked up from germline, CDR1 is SGHDT and CDR2 is YYEEEE. The CDR3 sequence is 13 residues long.

The chain carries TRBV19 and TRBJ2-7, with 10 bases lining up with TRBD2. The length of the CDR3 is 16 residues. V was clipped by 6 bases and J by 4 bases; unmatched bases: 12. Germline values: CDR1 LNHDA, CDR2 SQIVND (reference sequence). The CDR3 region is CASRSLAGDLGYEQYF. CDR3 bases: TGTGCCAGTAGAAGTCTAGCGGGGGACCTGGGATACGAGCAGTACTTC. Full variable domain (remainder filled in from reference TRBV19 and TRBJ2-7): DGGITQSPKYLFRKEGQNVTLSCEQNLNHDAMYWYRQDPGQGLRLIYYSQIVNDFQKGDIAEGYSVSREKKESFPLTVTSAQKNPTAFYLCASRSLAGDLGYEQYFGPGTRLTVT.

This chain connects TRBV11-2 to TRBJ1-1, with D possibly matching TRBD1 (5 bases). Germline V gene lookup returns CDR1 SGHAT and CDR2 FQNNGV. Trimming pared 2 bases from V and 0 bases from J, leaving 10 bases between. This CDR3 is 15 amino acids long. The CDR3 sequence is CASSLSWGMNTEAFF. The CDR3 DNA follows: TGTGCCAGCAGCTTAAGTTGGGGCATGAACACTGAAGCTTTCTTT.

The V gene is TRBV5-1, the J gene TRBJ2-1; 9 bases are a match to TRBD2. Germline CDR1 reads SGHRS; CDR2 reads YFSETQ. J was trimmed by 0 bases and V by 4 bases; bases with no gene match: 14. The CDR3 consists of 19 residues. CDR3 protein: CASSRGGATVKSSYNEQFF. The CDR3, as DNA: TGCGCCAGCAGCCGCGGGGGGGCCACCGTAAAGAGCTCCTACAATGAGCAGTTCTTC. Using reference TRBV5-1 and TRBJ2-1 for the parts outside the CDR3, the full variable domain is KAGVTQTPRYLIKTRGQQVTLSCSPISGHRSVSWYQQTPGQGLQFLFEYFSETQRNKGNFPGRFSGRQFSNSRSEMNVSTLELGDSALYLCASSRGGATVKSSYNEQFFGPGTRLTVL.

The chain has TRBV6-6 and TRBJ2-2; TRBD2 might be the D (5 bases). V shed 5 bases and J shed 1 base, with 5 bases lying between them. The CDR3 consists of 13 residues. Germline V gene data show CDR1 as MNHNY and CDR2 as SVGAGI (reference sequence). CDR3 nucleotides: TGTGCCAGCAGTCGGGAGAACACCGGGGAGCTGTTTTTT. This codes for CASSRENTGELFF.

This clone was observed a single time. This chain links TRBV10-3 with TRBJ1-2; D gene uncertain. The CDR3 extends over 15 amino acids. Trimming cost V 0 bases and J 1 base, with 9 bases left between them. Germline-derived CDR1 and CDR2 are ENHRY and SYGVKD. In DNA form, the CDR3 reads TGTGCCATCAGTGAGTCGAAGACGGGTAACTATGGCTACACCTTC. It is translated as CAISESKTGNYGYTF.

This clone has a handful of counts. The chain is built from TRBV9 and TRBJ2-1, with TRBD1 matching 10 bases. Germline lookup yields CDR1 SGDLS and CDR2 YYNGEE. The V and J ends lost 4 bases and 5 bases, in that order; junction bases with no gene match: 12. The CDR3 contains 17 residues. CDR3 residues: CASSLQDRGGGNNEQFF. The CDR3 DNA sequence: TGTGCCAGCAGCCTGCAGGACAGGGGGGGAGGCAACAATGAGCAGTTCTTC.

This clone has just a few counts. The chain has TRBV7-3 and TRBJ2-7, with 7 bases fitting TRBD1. The CDR3 covers 19 residues. Germline-derived CDR1 and CDR2 are SGHTA and FQGTGA. Unmatched junction bases numbered 21, after V lost 2 bases and J lost 5 bases. The CDR3: CASSLLAPSNRGVLHEQYF. CDR3 sequence (DNA): TGTGCCAGCAGCTTATTGGCCCCCTCAAACAGGGGCGTCCTACACGAGCAGTACTTC.

The rearrangement links TRBV5-6 to TRBJ1-6, with TRBD1 matching 8 bases. Germline V CDR1 and CDR2: SGHDT, YYEEEE. V dropped 4 bases and J dropped 6; count of bases not matched to a gene: 9. This CDR3 spans 16 amino acids. CDR3 amino acids: CASSLKTGVGNSPLHF. For the CDR3, the DNA is TGTGCCAGCAGCCTAAAGACAGGGGTCGGTAATTCACCCCTCCACTTT.

The chain links TRBV7-2 to TRBJ2-5, with 12 nucleotides matching TRBD2. Germline-derived CDR1 and CDR2 are SGHTA and FQGNSA. The CDR3 covers 16 residues. Trimming at V came to 1 base and at J to 4 bases, leaving 4 bases not matched to a gene. The CDR3 DNA is TGTGCCAGCAGCTTAGGGACTAGCGGGGAGGGAGAGACCCAGTACTTC. It is translated as CASSLGTSGEGETQYF.